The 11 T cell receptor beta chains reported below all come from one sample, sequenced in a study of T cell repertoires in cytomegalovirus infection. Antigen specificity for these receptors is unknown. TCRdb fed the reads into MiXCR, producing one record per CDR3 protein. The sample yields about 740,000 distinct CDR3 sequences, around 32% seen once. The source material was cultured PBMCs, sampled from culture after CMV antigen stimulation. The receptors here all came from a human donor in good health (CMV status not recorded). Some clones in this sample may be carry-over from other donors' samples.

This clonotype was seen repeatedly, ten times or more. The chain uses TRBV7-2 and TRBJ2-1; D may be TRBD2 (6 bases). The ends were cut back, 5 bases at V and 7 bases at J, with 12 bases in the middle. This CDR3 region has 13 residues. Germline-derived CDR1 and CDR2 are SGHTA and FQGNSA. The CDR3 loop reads CASSPGTPNEQFF. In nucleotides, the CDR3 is TGTGCCAGCAGCCCCGGGACTCCGAATGAGCAGTTCTTC.

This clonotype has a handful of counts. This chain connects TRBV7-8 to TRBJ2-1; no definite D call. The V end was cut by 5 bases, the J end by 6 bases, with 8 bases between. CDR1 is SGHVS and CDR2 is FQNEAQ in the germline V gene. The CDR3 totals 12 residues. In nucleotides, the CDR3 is TGTGCCAGCAGCCCATGGGGCAATGAGCAGTTCTTC. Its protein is CASSPWGNEQFF.

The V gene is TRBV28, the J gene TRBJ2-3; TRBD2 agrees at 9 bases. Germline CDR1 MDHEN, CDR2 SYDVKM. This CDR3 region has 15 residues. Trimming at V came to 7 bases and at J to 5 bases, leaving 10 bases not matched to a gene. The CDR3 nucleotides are TGTGCCAGCACCCCGGCTAGCGGGGTGGTAGATACGCAGTATTTT. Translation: CASTPASGVVDTQYF.

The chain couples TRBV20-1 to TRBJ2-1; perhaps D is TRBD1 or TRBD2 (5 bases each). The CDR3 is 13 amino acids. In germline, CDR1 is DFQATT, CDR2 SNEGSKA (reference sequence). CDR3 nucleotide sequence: TGCAGGGCTGCCGGGACGCGTTACAATGAGCAGTTCTTC. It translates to CRAAGTRYNEQFF.

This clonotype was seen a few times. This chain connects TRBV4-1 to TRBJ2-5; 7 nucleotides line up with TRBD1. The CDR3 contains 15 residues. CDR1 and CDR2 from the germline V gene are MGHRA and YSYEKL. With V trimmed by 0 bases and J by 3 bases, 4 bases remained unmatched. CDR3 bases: TGCGCCAGCAGCCAAGACGGAACAGGGGAAGAGACCCAGTACTTC. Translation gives CASSQDGTGEETQYF.

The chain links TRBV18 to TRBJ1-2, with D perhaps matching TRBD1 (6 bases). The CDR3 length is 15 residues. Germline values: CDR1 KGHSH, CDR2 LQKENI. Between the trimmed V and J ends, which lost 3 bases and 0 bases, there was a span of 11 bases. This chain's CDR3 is CASSPNRDTNYGYTF. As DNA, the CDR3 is TGTGCCAGCTCACCCAACAGGGACACTAACTATGGCTACACCTTC.

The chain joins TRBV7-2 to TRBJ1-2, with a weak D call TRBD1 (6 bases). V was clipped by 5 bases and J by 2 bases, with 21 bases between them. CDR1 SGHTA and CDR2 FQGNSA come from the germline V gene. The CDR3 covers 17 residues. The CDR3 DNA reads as TGTGCCAGCAGCGATACGGGGGCGGTGGCCCACAACTATGGCTACACCTTC. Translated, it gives CASSDTGAVAHNYGYTF.

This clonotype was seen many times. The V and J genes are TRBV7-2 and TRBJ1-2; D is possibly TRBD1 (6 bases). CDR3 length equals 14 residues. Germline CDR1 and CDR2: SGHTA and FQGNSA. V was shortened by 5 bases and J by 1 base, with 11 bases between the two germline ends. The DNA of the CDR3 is TGTGCCAGCAGCATCACAGGGAGTAACTATGGCTACACCTTC. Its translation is CASSITGSNYGYTF.

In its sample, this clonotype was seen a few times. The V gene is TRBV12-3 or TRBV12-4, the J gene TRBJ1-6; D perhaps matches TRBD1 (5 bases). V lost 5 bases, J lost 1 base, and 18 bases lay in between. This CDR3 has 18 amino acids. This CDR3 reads CASSGRGVPRSYNSPLHF. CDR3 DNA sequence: TGTGCCAGCAGTGGACGGGGGGTGCCAAGGTCCTATAATTCACCCCTCCACTTT.

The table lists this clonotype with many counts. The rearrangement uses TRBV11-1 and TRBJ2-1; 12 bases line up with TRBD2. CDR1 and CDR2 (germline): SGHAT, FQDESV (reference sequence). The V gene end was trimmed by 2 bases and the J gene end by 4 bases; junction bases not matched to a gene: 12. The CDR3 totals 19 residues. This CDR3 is CASSLMTSGGPPSYNEQFF. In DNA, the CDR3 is TGTGCCAGCAGCTTAATGACTAGCGGGGGTCCCCCCTCGTACAATGAGCAGTTCTTC.

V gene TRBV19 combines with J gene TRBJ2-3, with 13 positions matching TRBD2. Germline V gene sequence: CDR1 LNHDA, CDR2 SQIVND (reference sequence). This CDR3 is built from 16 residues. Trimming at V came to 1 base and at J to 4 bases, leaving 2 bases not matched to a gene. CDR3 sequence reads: CASSIVGTSGADTQYF. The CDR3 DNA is TGTGCCAGTAGTATAGTTGGGACTAGCGGGGCAGATACGCAGTATTTT. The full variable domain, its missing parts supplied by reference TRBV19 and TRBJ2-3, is DGGITQSPKYLFRKEGQNVTLSCEQNLNHDAMYWYRQDPGQGLRLIYYSQIVNDFQKGDIAEGYSVSREKKESFPLTVTSAQKNPTAFYLCASSIVGTSGADTQYFGPGTRLTVL.